Listed below are T cell receptor beta chains from one sample, sequenced in a study of shared clonotypes between healthy human individuals. Measured with immunoSEQ multiplex PCR; TCRdb has only the in-frame clones, and not every one. This table has approximately 500,000 clones, around 79% appearing once. The specimen sequenced was PBMCs. The receptors were sampled from a woman in her thirties or forties in good health. Some clones in this sample may be carry-over from other donors' samples. Both conserved end residues are part of each CDR3. The order of the fields is CDR3 protein, D gene, CDR3 length, V gene. A D gene is named only where the DNA matches it firmly.

CDR3: CASSLASGEPEAFF
D: NA
length: 14
V: TRBV7-2

CDR3: CAEGAGSYGYTF
D: TRBD1
length: 12
V: TRBV28

CDR3: CASSYSRGDIQYF
D: NA
length: 13
V: TRBV6-5

CDR3: CATPQGNYGYTF
D: NA
length: 12
V: TRBV9

CDR3: CASSPGEGGWYEQFF
D: TRBD2
length: 15
V: TRBV18

CDR3: CASSPGTLIEQFF
D: NA
length: 13
V: TRBV7-8

CDR3: CASSQIDRGTGELFF
D: TRBD1
length: 15
V: TRBV5-6

CDR3: CASSLGGASEKLFF
D: TRBD1
length: 14
V: TRBV2

CDR3: CASSIGLLISSYNEQFF
D: NA
length: 17
V: TRBV19

CDR3: CASSLLFGGVITNEKLFF
D: NA
length: 18
V: TRBV7-9

CDR3: CASSRLQGVHYGYTF
D: TRBD1
length: 15
V: TRBV27

CDR3: CASRPTSGRTDTQYF
D: TRBD2
length: 15
V: TRBV5-5

CDR3: CASSEHGVDTGNTIYF
D: NA
length: 16
V: TRBV6-1

CDR3: CASSPYRGSGELFF
D: TRBD1
length: 14
V: TRBV5-4

CDR3: CASSYRREYGYTF
D: NA
length: 13
V: TRBV6-5

CDR3: CASSLAQTGGNEQFF
D: TRBD2
length: 15
V: TRBV11-1

CDR3: CASSKELAGLYEQFF
D: NA
length: 15
V: TRBV21-1

CDR3: CAWSVSGNIQYF
D: NA
length: 12
V: TRBV30

CDR3: CASSVGRGAYEQYF
D: NA
length: 14
V: TRBV6-6

CDR3: CASSLAKGAFTDTQYF
D: TRBD1
length: 16
V: TRBV7-2

CDR3: CASTGTSRYEQYF
D: TRBD2
length: 13
V: TRBV6-5

CDR3: CASSSIAGGPTDTQYF
D: TRBD2
length: 16
V: TRBV5-1

CDR3: CASSQEISVTYEQYF
D: NA
length: 15
V: TRBV14

CDR3: CASSQSTNYGYTF
D: NA
length: 13
V: TRBV5-6

CDR3: CASTGVFGTVAHGYTF
D: TRBD1
length: 16
V: TRBV2

CDR3: CASSSPGQGYEKLFF
D: TRBD1
length: 15
V: TRBV4-1